The source of this T cell receptor (beta chain) is a study of T cell responses to AZD1222 COVID-19 vaccine. Findings and limits, study-wide: Donors, mostly white British, included more females; clonal diversity was possibly underestimated. Spike-specific TCR breadth and depth went up after people got two AZD1222 doses.

Assay: immunoSEQ multiplex PCR; the TCRdb copy retains only in-frame clones and omits some. The sample contains fewer than 110,000 clones, 87% of which appear only once. The CDR3 extends over 17 amino acids. V shed 2 bases and J shed 3 bases, with 23 bases lying between them. Germline V gene lookup returns CDR1 GTSNPN and CDR2 SVGIG (reference sequence). Turning to this clone: The antigen is not known.

The sample consisted of peripheral blood, taken on day 0 of AZD1222 vaccination. The sequence was obtained from an adult in good health. This rearrangement joins TRBV30 to TRBJ2-7; tentatively, D is TRBD1 (6 bases). The CDR3 sequence: CAWSPGAIINRYYEQYF. CDR3 nucleotides: TGTGCCTGGAGTCCAGGGGCTATCATTAACCGTTACTACGAGCAGTACTTC.